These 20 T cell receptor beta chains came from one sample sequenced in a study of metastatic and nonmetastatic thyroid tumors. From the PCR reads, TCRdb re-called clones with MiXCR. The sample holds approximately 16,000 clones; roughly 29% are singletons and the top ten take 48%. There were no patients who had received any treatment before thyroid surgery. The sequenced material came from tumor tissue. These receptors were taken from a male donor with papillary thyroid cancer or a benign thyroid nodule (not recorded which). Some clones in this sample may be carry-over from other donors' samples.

CDR3 DNA: TGCAGTGCTAGAGAAATGGGACTAGCGGGACTTTACGAGCAGTACTTC. Amino acids: CSAREMGLAGLYEQYF. The chain has TRBV20-1 and TRBJ2-7; 13 positions agree with TRBD2. The CDR3 is 16 residues long. Germline loops: CDR1 DFQATT, CDR2 SNEGSKA (reference sequence). V was pared by 0 bases and J by 4 bases, with 6 bases of the junction left unmatched.

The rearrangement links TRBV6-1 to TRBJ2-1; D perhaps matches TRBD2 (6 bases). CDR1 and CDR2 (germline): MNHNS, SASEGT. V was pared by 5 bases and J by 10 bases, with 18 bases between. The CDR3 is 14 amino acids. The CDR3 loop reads CASSRTGEVEEQFF. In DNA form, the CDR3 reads TGTGCCAGCAGTCGCACGGGGGAGGTTGAGGAGCAGTTCTTC.

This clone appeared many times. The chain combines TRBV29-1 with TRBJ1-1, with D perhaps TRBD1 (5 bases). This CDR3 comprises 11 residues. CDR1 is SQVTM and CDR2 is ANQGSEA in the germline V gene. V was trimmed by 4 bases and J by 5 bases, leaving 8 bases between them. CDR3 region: CSVGRETEAFF. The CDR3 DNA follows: TGCAGCGTTGGCAGGGAGACTGAAGCTTTCTTT.

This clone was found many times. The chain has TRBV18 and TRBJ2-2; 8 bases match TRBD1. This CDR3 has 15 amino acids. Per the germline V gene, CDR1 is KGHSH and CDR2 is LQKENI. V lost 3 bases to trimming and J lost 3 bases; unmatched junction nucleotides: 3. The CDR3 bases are TGTGCCAGCTCACCGGGACAGGCAGACACCGGGGAGCTGTTTTTT. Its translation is CASSPGQADTGELFF. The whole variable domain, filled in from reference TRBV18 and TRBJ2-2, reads NAGVMQNPRHLVRRRGQEARLRCSPMKGHSHVYWYRQLPEEGLKFMVYLQKENIIDESGMPKERFSAEFPKEGPSILRIQQVVRGDSAAYFCASSPGQADTGELFFGEGSRLTVL.

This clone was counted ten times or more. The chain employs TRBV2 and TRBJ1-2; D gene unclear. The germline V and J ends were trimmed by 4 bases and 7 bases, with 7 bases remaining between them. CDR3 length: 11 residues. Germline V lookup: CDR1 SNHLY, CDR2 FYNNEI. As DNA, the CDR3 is TGTGCCAGCAGTGCCTCAGGTGGCTACACCTTC. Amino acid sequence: CASSASGGYTF. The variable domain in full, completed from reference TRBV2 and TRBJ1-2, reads EPEVTQTPSHQVTQMGQEVILRCVPISNHLYFYWYRQILGQKVEFLVSFYNNEISEKSEIFDDQFSVERPDGSNFTLKIRSTKLEDSAMYFCASSASGGYTFGSGTRLTVV.

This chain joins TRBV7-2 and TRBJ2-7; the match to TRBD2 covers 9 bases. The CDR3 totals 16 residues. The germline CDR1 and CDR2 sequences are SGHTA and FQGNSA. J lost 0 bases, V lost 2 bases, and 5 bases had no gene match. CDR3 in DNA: TGTGCCAGCAGCTTAACGGGGGGACTAGCCTCCTACGAGCAGTACTTC. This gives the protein CASSLTGGLASYEQYF.

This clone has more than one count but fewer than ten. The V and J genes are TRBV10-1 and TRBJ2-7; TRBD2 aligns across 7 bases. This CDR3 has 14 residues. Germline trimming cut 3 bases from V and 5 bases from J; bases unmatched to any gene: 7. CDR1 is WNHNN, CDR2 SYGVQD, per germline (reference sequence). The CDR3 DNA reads TGCGCCAGCAGTGATGCGGGAGACGGCGACGAGCAGTACTTC. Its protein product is CASSDAGDGDEQYF.

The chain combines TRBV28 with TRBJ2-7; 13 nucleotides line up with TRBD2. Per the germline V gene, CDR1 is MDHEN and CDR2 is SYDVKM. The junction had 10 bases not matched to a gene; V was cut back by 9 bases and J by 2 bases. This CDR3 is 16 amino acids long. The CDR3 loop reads CASKTPGTSGAYEQYF. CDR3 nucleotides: TGTGCCAGTAAGACCCCTGGGACTAGCGGGGCCTACGAGCAGTACTTC.

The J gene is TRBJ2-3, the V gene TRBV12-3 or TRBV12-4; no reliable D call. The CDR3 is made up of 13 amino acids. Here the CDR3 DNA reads TGTGCTAGGAGTTTAACCGCCTCTGATACGCAGTATTTT. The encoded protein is CARSLTASDTQYF.

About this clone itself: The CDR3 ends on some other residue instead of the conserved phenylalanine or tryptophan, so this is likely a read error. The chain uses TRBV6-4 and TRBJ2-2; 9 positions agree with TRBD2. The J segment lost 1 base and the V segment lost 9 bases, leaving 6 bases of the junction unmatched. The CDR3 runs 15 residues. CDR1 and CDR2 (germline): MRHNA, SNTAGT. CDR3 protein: CARPEAGGNTGELFY. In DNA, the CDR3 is TGTGCCAGACCTGAAGCGGGAGGGAACACCGGGGAGCTGTTTTAT.

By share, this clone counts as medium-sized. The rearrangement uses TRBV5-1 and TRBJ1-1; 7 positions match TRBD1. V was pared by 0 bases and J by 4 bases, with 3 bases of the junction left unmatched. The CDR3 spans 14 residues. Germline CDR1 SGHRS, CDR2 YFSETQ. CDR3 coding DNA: TGCGCCAGCAGCTTGGCGGCAGGGGGCACTGAAGCTTTCTTT. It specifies CASSLAAGGTEAFF.

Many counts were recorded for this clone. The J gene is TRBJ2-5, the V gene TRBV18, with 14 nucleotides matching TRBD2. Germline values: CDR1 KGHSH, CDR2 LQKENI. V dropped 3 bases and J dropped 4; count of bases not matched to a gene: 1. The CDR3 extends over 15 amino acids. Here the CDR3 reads CASSPGTSGRETQYF. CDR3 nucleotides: TGTGCCAGCTCACCGGGGACTAGCGGGAGAGAGACCCAGTACTTC.

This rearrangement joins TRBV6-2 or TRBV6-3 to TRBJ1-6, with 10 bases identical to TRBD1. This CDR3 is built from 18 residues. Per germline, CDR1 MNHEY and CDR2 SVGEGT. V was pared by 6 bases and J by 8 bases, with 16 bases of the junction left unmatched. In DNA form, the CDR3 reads TGTGCCAGCAGCTCACCGGGACAGGGGCCCGGTTGGGATTCACCCCTCCACTTT. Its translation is CASSSPGQGPGWDSPLHF.

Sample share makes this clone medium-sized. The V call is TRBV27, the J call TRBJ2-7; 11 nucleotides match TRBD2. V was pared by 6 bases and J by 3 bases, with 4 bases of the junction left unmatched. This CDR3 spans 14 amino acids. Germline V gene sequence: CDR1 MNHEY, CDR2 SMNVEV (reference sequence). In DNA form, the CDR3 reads TGTGCCAGCAGCTTAGCGGGGGGGTACTACGAGCAGTACTTC. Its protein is CASSLAGGYYEQYF.

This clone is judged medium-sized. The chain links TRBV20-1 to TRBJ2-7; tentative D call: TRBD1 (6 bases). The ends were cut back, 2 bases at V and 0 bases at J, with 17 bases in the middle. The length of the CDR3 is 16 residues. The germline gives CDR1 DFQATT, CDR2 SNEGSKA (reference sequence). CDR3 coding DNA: TGCAGTGCTAGACCCGTAGATACAGGGAGCTCCTACGAGCAGTACTTC. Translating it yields CSARPVDTGSSYEQYF.

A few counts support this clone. The chain's CDR3 is CATSRDPGEAYEQYF. For the CDR3, the DNA is TGTGCCACCAGCAGAGATCCAGGGGAGGCCTACGAGCAGTACTTC. The chain recombines TRBV15 with TRBJ2-7, with D perhaps TRBD1 or TRBD2 (6 bases each). The CDR3 has 15 residues. Trimming took off 0 bases at V and 2 bases at J, with 11 bases between the two ends. Germline CDR1 reads LNHNV; CDR2 reads YYDKDF (reference sequence).

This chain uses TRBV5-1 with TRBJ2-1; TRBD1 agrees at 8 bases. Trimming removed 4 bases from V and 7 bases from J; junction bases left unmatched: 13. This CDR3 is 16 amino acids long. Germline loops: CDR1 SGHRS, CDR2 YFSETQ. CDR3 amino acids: CASSMDDRGLRNEQFF. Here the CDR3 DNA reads TGCGCCAGCAGCATGGACGACAGGGGCCTGAGGAATGAGCAGTTCTTC.

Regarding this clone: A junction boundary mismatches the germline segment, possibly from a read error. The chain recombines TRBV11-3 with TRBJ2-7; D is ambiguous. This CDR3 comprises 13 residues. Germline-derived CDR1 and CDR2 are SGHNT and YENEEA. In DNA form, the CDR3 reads TGTGCCAGCAGCAACGCGGTCAGCTACGAGCAGGACTTC. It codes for CASSNAVSYEQDF.

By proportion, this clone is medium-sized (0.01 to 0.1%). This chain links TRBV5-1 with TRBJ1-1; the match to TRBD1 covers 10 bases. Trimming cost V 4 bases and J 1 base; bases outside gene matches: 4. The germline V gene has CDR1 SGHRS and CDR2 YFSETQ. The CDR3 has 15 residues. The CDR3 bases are TGCGCCAGCAGCGCCGGGACAGGGGCGAACACTGAAGCTTTCTTT. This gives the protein CASSAGTGANTEAFF. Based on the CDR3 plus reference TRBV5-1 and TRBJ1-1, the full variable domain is KAGVTQTPRYLIKTRGQQVTLSCSPISGHRSVSWYQQTPGQGLQFLFEYFSETQRNKGNFPGRFSGRQFSNSRSEMNVSTLELGDSALYLCASSAGTGANTEAFFGQGTRLTVV.

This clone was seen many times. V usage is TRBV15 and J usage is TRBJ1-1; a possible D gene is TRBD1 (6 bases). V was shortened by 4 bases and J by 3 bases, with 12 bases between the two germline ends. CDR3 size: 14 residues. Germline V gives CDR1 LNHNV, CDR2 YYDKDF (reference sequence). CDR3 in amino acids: CATSTGVGDTEAFF. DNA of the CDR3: TGTGCCACCAGCACAGGGGTGGGGGACACTGAAGCTTTCTTT. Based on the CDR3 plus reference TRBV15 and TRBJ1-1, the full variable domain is DAMVIQNPRYQVTQFGKPVTLSCSQTLNHNVMYWYQQKSSQAPKLLFHYYDKDFNNEADTPDNFQSRRPNTSFCFLDIRSPGLGDTAMYLCATSTGVGDTEAFFGQGTRLTVV.